A single sample gave rise to the 17 T cell receptor beta chains below, sequenced in a study of control samples from healthy donors and cancer patients. Using immunoSEQ multiplex PCR, the repertoire was profiled, and TCRdb retains in-frame clones only, with some absent. The sample lists hundreds of thousands of clones; over 70% were seen once. Sample: PBMCs. The receptors were sampled from an older woman with lung cancer.

This rearrangement joins TRBV3-1 (or the pseudogene TRBV3-2) to TRBJ2-7; 9 bases fit TRBD1. Germline V gene data show CDR1 as LGHDT and CDR2 as YNNKEL (reference sequence). CDR3 size: 14 residues. The ends lost 4 bases at V and 7 bases at J; junction bases unmatched: 8. CDR3 loop: CASSPTGGKEEQYF. The CDR3 DNA is TGTGCCAGCAGCCCGACAGGGGGAAAAGAAGAGCAGTACTTC.

This clone was found many times. The V call is TRBV10-1, the J call TRBJ1-5, with D tentatively TRBD1 (6 bases). Between the trimmed V and J ends, which lost 9 bases and 5 bases, there was a span of 11 bases. Germline-derived CDR1 and CDR2 are WNHNN and SYGVQD (reference sequence). The length of the CDR3 is 12 residues. Here the CDR3 DNA reads TGCGCCAGTAACAGGGAGGATCAGCCCCAGCATTTT. Residues: CASNREDQPQHF.

The chain is built from TRBV13 and TRBJ2-7; perhaps TRBD2 as D (5 bases). V was shortened by 4 bases and J by 4 bases, with 8 bases between the two germline ends. This CDR3 spans 12 amino acids. The germline gives CDR1 PRHDT, CDR2 FYEKMQ (reference sequence). CDR3 sequence (DNA): TGTGCCAGCAGCTCCCGGGGATACGAGCAGTACTTC. This gives the protein CASSSRGYEQYF. Full variable domain (rest looked up from reference TRBV13 and TRBJ2-7): AAGVIQSPRHLIKEKRETATLKCYPIPRHDTVYWYQQGPGQDPQFLISFYEKMQSDKGSIPDRFSAQQFSDYHSELNMSSLELGDSALYFCASSSRGYEQYFGPGTRLTVT.

This sequence joins TRBV18 and TRBJ2-7; D might be TRBD1 (6 bases). The CDR3 has 14 residues. V dropped 4 bases and J dropped 9 bases, with 19 bases sitting between them. In germline, CDR1 is KGHSH, CDR2 LQKENI. DNA for the CDR3: TGTGCCAGCTCACAAACCCGACAGGCGAGTGGGCAGTACTTC. Protein product: CASSQTRQASGQYF.

The J gene is TRBJ1-2, the V gene TRBV19; 7 nucleotides align to TRBD1. The junction had 18 bases not matched to a gene; V was cut back by 9 bases and J by 8 bases. Germline V CDR1 and CDR2: LNHDA, SQIVND (reference sequence). This CDR3 is built from 15 residues. The CDR3 spells CASARQGWMEEGYTF. CDR3 sequence (DNA): TGTGCCAGCGCTAGACAGGGATGGATGGAGGAAGGCTACACCTTC.

V gene TRBV6-1 combines with J gene TRBJ2-1; unclear D gene. Trimming removed 2 bases from V and 4 bases from J, with 12 bases in between. The CDR3 runs 15 residues. Germline V gives CDR1 MNHNS, CDR2 SASEGT. The DNA of the CDR3 is TGTGCCAGCAGTGAATCTTTGGACGGATACAATGAGCAGTTCTTC. Its translation is CASSESLDGYNEQFF.

The chain has TRBV3-1 (or the pseudogene TRBV3-2) and TRBJ2-3, with 10 bases fitting TRBD1. V shed 3 bases and J 3 bases; nucleotides not matched to a gene: 3. Looked up from germline, CDR1 is LGHDT and CDR2 is YNNKEL (reference sequence). The CDR3 runs to 15 residues. The CDR3 nucleotides are TGTGCCAGCAGCCAGGGGGACAGGGGAACAGATACGCAGTATTTT. This codes for CASSQGDRGTDTQYF.

The chain employs TRBV4-1 and TRBJ1-1, with D possibly TRBD1 on 5 matching bases. V was shortened by 4 bases and J by 1 base, with 13 bases between the two germline ends. This CDR3 contains 15 residues. CDR1 is MGHRA, CDR2 YSYEKL, per germline. In DNA, the CDR3 is TGCGCCAGCAGCCCGACCGGGACGAAGAACACTGAAGCTTTCTTT. It specifies CASSPTGTKNTEAFF.

The chain combines TRBV10-1 with TRBJ1-2; 7 positions match TRBD1. Germline assignment: CDR1 WNHNN and CDR2 SYGVQD (reference sequence). The CDR3 loop spans 16 amino acids. V shed 6 bases and J 8 bases; nucleotides not matched to a gene: 18. CDR3 protein: CASSPVKGAAIIGYTF. In DNA form, the CDR3 reads TGCGCCAGCAGCCCAGTAAAGGGGGCGGCCATAATCGGCTACACCTTC.

The chain links TRBV6-1 to TRBJ1-2; D is unclear. Germline V lookup: CDR1 MNHNS, CDR2 SASEGT. Trimming took off 2 bases at V and 4 bases at J, with 11 bases between the two ends. CDR3 length: 14 residues. Here the CDR3 DNA reads TGTGCCAGCAGTGAAACATCAGCCTTCTATGGCTACACCTTC. It translates to CASSETSAFYGYTF.

This clone was seen more than once but under ten times. CDR3 protein: CAITPDLEGNEQFF. The CDR3 nucleotides read TGTGCCATCACCCCGGACCTTGAGGGGAATGAGCAGTTCTTC. The chain employs TRBV10-3 and TRBJ2-1; the D call may be TRBD1 or TRBD2 (5 bases each). This CDR3 comprises 14 residues. The V end lost 7 bases, the J end lost 7 bases, and 17 bases lay between the germline ends. Germline loops: CDR1 ENHRY, CDR2 SYGVKD.

Concerning this clone: The sample contains more than one DNA sequence encoding this CDR3. The CDR3 loop is CASSEAGGSTNEKLFF. In DNA, the CDR3 is TGTGCCAGCAGTGAAGCCGGAGGGTCAACTAATGAAAAACTGTTTTTT. V and J are TRBV6-1 and TRBJ1-4; no definite D call. Germline lookup yields CDR1 MNHNS and CDR2 SASEGT. V was shortened by 0 bases and J by 0 bases, with 8 bases between the two germline ends. This CDR3 comprises 16 residues.

The V and J genes are TRBV28 and TRBJ2-1; 11 bases align to TRBD2. Germline values: CDR1 MDHEN, CDR2 SYDVKM. The CDR3 sequence is 16 residues long. With V trimmed by 0 bases and J by 8 bases, 6 bases remained unmatched. The CDR3 protein is CASSLWQLAGEDEQFF. The CDR3 DNA is TGTGCCAGCAGTTTATGGCAACTAGCGGGAGAAGATGAGCAGTTCTTC.

The J gene is TRBJ1-4, the V gene TRBV9, with D possibly being TRBD1 (6 bases). CDR3 size: 15 residues. V shed 3 bases and J shed 3 bases, with 12 bases lying between them. CDR1 is SGDLS, CDR2 YYNGEE, per germline. The CDR3 nucleotides read TGTGCCAGCAGCGGAGGGGGGGCGGCTAATGAAAAACTGTTTTTT. Its translation: CASSGGGAANEKLFF.

The rearrangement links TRBV10-3 to TRBJ2-7; a possible D gene is TRBD1 (6 bases). The CDR3 runs to 12 residues. CDR1 is ENHRY and CDR2 is SYGVKD in the germline V gene. The V end was cut by 3 bases, the J end by 4 bases, with 7 bases between. Written as DNA, the CDR3 is TGTGCCATCAGTGAACAGGGTTACGAGCAGTACTTC. Translation gives CAISEQGYEQYF.

The chain links TRBV4-1 to TRBJ2-7; 7 bases fit TRBD1. V dropped 0 bases and J dropped 2; count of bases not matched to a gene: 1. The CDR3 extends over 14 amino acids. Germline V lookup: CDR1 MGHRA, CDR2 YSYEKL. This chain's CDR3 is CASSQEGGTYEQYF. The CDR3 coding sequence is TGCGCCAGCAGCCAAGAAGGGGGCACCTACGAGCAGTACTTC.

This clone was seen a few times. J is TRBJ2-1 and V is TRBV6-4; 8 positions agree with TRBD1. There are 18 residues in the CDR3. Trimming removed 0 bases from V and 2 bases from J; junction bases left unmatched: 9. Germline V lookup: CDR1 MRHNA, CDR2 SNTAGT. CDR3 in DNA: TGTGCCAGCAGTGACTCGATCTCGGACAGGGCGCCCTACAATGAGCAGTTCTTC. It specifies CASSDSISDRAPYNEQFF.